These 18 T cell receptor beta chains share one sample of origin, sequenced in a study of cytomegalovirus exposure and HLA in healthy donors listed by TCRdb under 2017. The method was the immunoSEQ multiplex PCR assay. For the multiplex PCR, a mixture combining 60 forward primers for TCR Vbeta segments and 13 reverse primers for TCR Jbeta segments was used. TCRdb re-hosts the immuneACCESS table, in-frame sequences only. Its copies lack some clones; in the studies checked, an unresolved V gene accounts for under half of them, and the cause for the rest is not known. Within this sample are 200,000 to 250,000 clones, with about 77% of them counted one time only. About 0.47% of the sample belongs to the ten largest clones. Sequenced sample: PBMCs. The receptor set was obtained from a boy aged 10-17 years in good health and CMV-seronegative.

The chain uses TRBV29-1 and TRBJ1-1; D not certain. Germline V gene sequence: CDR1 SQVTM, CDR2 ANQGSEA. Trimming took 2 bases from V and 1 from J, leaving 14 bases between them. The CDR3 is 15 amino acids. The CDR3 sequence: CSVETKYNKNTEAFF. CDR3 bases: TGCAGCGTTGAAACTAAATATAACAAGAACACTGAAGCTTTCTTT.

The rearrangement links TRBV11-3 to TRBJ2-7; maybe TRBD2 (5 bases). This CDR3 has 18 amino acids. Trimming took off 5 bases at V and 0 bases at J, with 23 bases between the two ends. The germline CDR1 and CDR2 sequences are SGHNT and YENEEA. In DNA form, the CDR3 reads TGTGCCAGCAGCCTCGAAGGGTTAGAAGCGGAAAGCTCCTACGAGCAGTACTTC. It codes for CASSLEGLEAESSYEQYF. Together with reference TRBV11-3 and TRBJ2-7, the CDR3 gives the full variable domain: EAGVVQSPRYKIIEKKQPVAFWCNPISGHNTLYWYLQNLGQGPELLIRYENEEAVDDSQLPKDRFSAERLKGVDSTLKIQPAELGDSAVYLCASSLEGLEAESSYEQYFGPGTRLTVT.

The rearrangement joins TRBV6-1 to TRBJ1-2; 9 nucleotides match TRBD1. CDR3 length equals 17 residues. Germline V gene sequence: CDR1 MNHNS, CDR2 SASEGT. Trimming removed 3 bases from V and 4 bases from J; junction bases left unmatched: 12. CDR3 nucleotide sequence: TGTGCCAGCAGTGATCGGGGTTTTGGACAGGGGCTCTATGGCTACACCTTC. Protein product: CASSDRGFGQGLYGYTF.

The V call is TRBV27, the J call TRBJ2-5; 11 bases fit TRBD2. The V gene end was trimmed by 4 bases and the J gene end by 14 bases; junction bases not matched to a gene: 9. CDR3 length: 13 residues. The germline V gene has CDR1 MNHEY and CDR2 SMNVEV (reference sequence). CDR3 loop: CASSWLAGGIAYF. The CDR3 DNA is TGTGCCAGCAGTTGGCTAGCGGGGGGTATTGCATACTTC.

A few counts support this clone. The chain couples TRBV7-2 to TRBJ2-4, with TRBD1 as a possible D gene (6 bases). The CDR3 has 19 residues. CDR1 and CDR2 from the germline V gene are SGHTA and FQGNSA. Trimming took off 1 base at V and 0 bases at J, with 19 bases between the two ends. The CDR3 loop is CASSLVGGALLKAKNIQYF. The CDR3, as DNA: TGTGCCAGCAGCTTAGTAGGGGGAGCACTACTGAAAGCCAAAAACATTCAGTACTTC.

The V gene is TRBV4-1, the J gene TRBJ2-7; 7 bases match TRBD1. This CDR3 is 15 amino acids long. In germline, CDR1 is MGHRA, CDR2 YSYEKL. The junction had 7 bases not matched to a gene; V was cut back by 5 bases and J by 0 bases. The CDR3 DNA reads as TGCGCCAGCAGCAGACAGGGCCCTAACTCCTACGAGCAGTACTTC. It yields the protein CASSRQGPNSYEQYF.

CDR3 sequence reads: CASSEYFASGGAYNEQFF. Here the CDR3 DNA reads TGTGCCAGCAGTGAATATTTCGCTAGCGGGGGTGCCTACAATGAGCAGTTCTTC. The chain employs TRBV25-1 and TRBJ2-1, with 10 nucleotides matching TRBD2. The CDR3 is made up of 18 amino acids. V lost 0 bases, J lost 2 bases, and 7 bases stayed unmatched. The germline gives CDR1 MGHDK, CDR2 SYGVNS. The variable domain in full, completed from reference TRBV25-1 and TRBJ2-1, reads EADIYQTPRYLVIGTGKKITLECSQTMGHDKMYWYQQDPGMELHLIHYSYGVNSTEKGDLSSESTVSRIRTEHFPLTLESARPSHTSQYLCASSEYFASGGAYNEQFFGPGTRLTVL.

In DNA form, the CDR3 reads TGTGCTAGTGGTGGTGGTAGCGTTGGGATCCTCCACTTT. Its translation: CASGGGSVGILHF. The V gene is TRBV12-5, the J gene TRBJ1-6; D is undetermined. Germline lookup yields CDR1 LGHNT and CDR2 FRNRAP. The CDR3 consists of 13 residues. Trimming stripped 5 bases from V and 15 bases from J, with 17 bases between.

CDR3 loop: CASSSGLSYEQYF. CDR3 nucleotides: TGTGCCAGCAGCTCCGGACTTTCCTACGAGCAGTACTTC. The V and J genes are TRBV7-8 and TRBJ2-7, with a tentative D call TRBD2 (5 bases). Germline V CDR1 and CDR2: SGHVS, FQNEAQ. The CDR3 has 13 residues. V was shortened by 4 bases and J by 1 base, with 8 bases between the two germline ends.

The chain combines TRBV27 with TRBJ1-6; 7 nucleotides line up with TRBD1. This CDR3 region has 14 residues. Germline CDR1 reads MNHEY; CDR2 reads SMNVEV (reference sequence). Trimming took 6 bases from V and 9 from J; bases not matched to a gene: 8. CDR3 residues: CASRRQGLGSPLHF. In nucleotides, the CDR3 is TGTGCCAGCAGGCGACAGGGTTTGGGTTCACCCCTCCACTTT.

The chain employs TRBV4-1 and TRBJ2-3; TRBD2 matches 12 bases. Germline V gene lookup returns CDR1 MGHRA and CDR2 YSYEKL. CDR3 size: 18 residues. V lost 7 bases, J lost 2 bases, and 13 bases stayed unmatched. DNA of the CDR3: TGCGCCAGCACGGAGAGCAGGCTAGCGGGGGGGTTCACAGATACGCAGTATTTT. It encodes CASTESRLAGGFTDTQYF.

The chain couples TRBV6-5 to TRBJ1-2; 8 bases are shared with TRBD1. V was clipped by 2 bases and J by 4 bases; unmatched bases: 6. Germline CDR1 is MNHEY and CDR2 is SVGAGI. This CDR3 has 15 residues. CDR3 DNA sequence: TGTGCCAGCAGTTACCGGGACAGGAAACTCTATGGCTACACCTTC. Encoded protein: CASSYRDRKLYGYTF.

This sequence joins TRBV5-1 and TRBJ2-7, with 7 positions matching TRBD2. Per germline, CDR1 SGHRS and CDR2 YFSETQ. The CDR3 is 15 residues long. With 0 bases clipped from V and 7 bases from J, the junction kept 10 bases outside the gene matches. CDR3 coding DNA: TGCGCCAGCAGCTTGGCTCCGGGGAGGGCGGGAGAGCAGTACTTC. Its translation is CASSLAPGRAGEQYF. The whole variable domain, filled in from reference TRBV5-1 and TRBJ2-7, reads KAGVTQTPRYLIKTRGQQVTLSCSPISGHRSVSWYQQTPGQGLQFLFEYFSETQRNKGNFPGRFSGRQFSNSRSEMNVSTLELGDSALYLCASSLAPGRAGEQYFGPGTRLTVT.

V usage is TRBV5-1 and J usage is TRBJ1-2; 7 bases match TRBD1. V trimming: 0 bases; J trimming: 8 bases; junction bases outside the gene matches: 13. Germline loops: CDR1 SGHRS, CDR2 YFSETQ. The CDR3 runs to 16 residues. The CDR3 nucleotides are TGCGCCAGCAGCTTGGACCGTATTTCGACAGGGAGGGGCTACACCTTC. This sequence encodes CASSLDRISTGRGYTF. The whole variable domain, filled in from reference TRBV5-1 and TRBJ1-2, reads KAGVTQTPRYLIKTRGQQVTLSCSPISGHRSVSWYQQTPGQGLQFLFEYFSETQRNKGNFPGRFSGRQFSNSRSEMNVSTLELGDSALYLCASSLDRISTGRGYTFGSGTRLTVV.

The chain links TRBV30 to TRBJ2-7, with TRBD2 matching 10 bases. V lost 2 bases, J lost 3 bases, and 10 bases stayed unmatched. Germline CDR1 and CDR2: GTSNPN and SVGIG (reference sequence). This CDR3 comprises 16 residues. The CDR3 protein is CAWSSLTSGVGYEQYF. In DNA form, the CDR3 reads TGTGCCTGGAGTTCCCTCACTAGCGGGGTAGGCTACGAGCAGTACTTC.

The V call is TRBV11-2, the J call TRBJ2-3, with D hard to call. The CDR3 totals 14 residues. Germline values: CDR1 SGHAT, CDR2 FQNNGV. Trimming stripped 0 bases from V and 4 bases from J, with 8 bases between. The DNA for the CDR3 is TGTGCCAGCAGCTTAGAACCTCGGGCAGATACGCAGTATTTT. Translation: CASSLEPRADTQYF.

The chain uses TRBV6-1 and TRBJ2-5; D unclear. V was clipped by 4 bases and J by 2 bases, with 11 bases between them. This CDR3 is built from 14 residues. Per the germline V gene, CDR1 is MNHNS and CDR2 is SASEGT. The CDR3 DNA is TGTGCCAGCAGTGCGTACAACAGTCAAGAGACCCAGTACTTC. Translation: CASSAYNSQETQYF.

Comments on this clone: Compared with germline, one end of the junction differs, possibly owing to a read error. This chain links TRBV9 with TRBJ2-1, with 14 positions matching TRBD2. CDR3 length equals 15 residues. Germline loops: CDR1 SGDLS, CDR2 YYNGEE. CDR3 in DNA: TGTGCCAGCAGCGTCCTGGGACTAGCGGGAGTAGGTCCGGTCTTC. Residues: CASSVLGLAGVGPVF.